The 21 T cell receptor beta chains presented below share a single source sample, sequenced in a study of identical twins. TCRdb re-called the 5' RACE reads with MiXCR, one entry per CDR3 protein. The sample includes 600,000 to 800,000 distinct CDR3 sequences, approximately 21% of them seen just once. These same records also appear under a second study, on T cells expressing NK-cell markers.

Sequences were obtained from PBMCs. Receptors were obtained from a young woman in good health.

J is TRBJ2-2 and V is TRBV5-1, with D maybe TRBD1 (5 bases). Germline V CDR1 and CDR2: SGHRS, YFSETQ. This CDR3 has 15 residues. Trimming removed 2 bases at V and 3 bases at J, with 11 bases between. In DNA form, the CDR3 reads TGCGCCAGCAGCTTTCGACAGCAGTACACCGGGGAGCTGTTTTTT. This encodes CASSFRQQYTGELFF.

The V call is TRBV9, the J call TRBJ2-7, with a tentative D call TRBD2 (5 bases). The CDR3 has 14 residues. V lost 3 bases, J lost 7 bases, and 17 bases lay in between. Germline V CDR1 and CDR2: SGDLS, YYNGEE. The CDR3 here is CASSEEGFLGEQYF. In DNA, the CDR3 is TGTGCCAGCAGCGAAGAGGGTTTCCTCGGGGAGCAGTACTTC.

The chain combines TRBV12-3 or TRBV12-4 with TRBJ2-1; a weak D match, TRBD2 (5 bases). Trimming took off 8 bases at V and 7 bases at J, with 21 bases between the two ends. The CDR3 runs to 15 residues. The CDR3 protein is CASPLLLLRENEQFF. In DNA form, the CDR3 reads TGTGCCAGCCCTTTGCTGCTCCTAAGGGAGAATGAGCAGTTCTTC.

The gene calls are TRBV5-6 and TRBJ2-7; the match to TRBD1 covers 10 bases. This CDR3 has 16 amino acids. The V segment lost 4 bases and the J segment 1 base; nucleotides outside the gene matches: 8. Germline assignment: CDR1 SGHDT and CDR2 YYEEEE. The CDR3 DNA sequence: TGTGCCAGCAGCGTACGGGGACAGGGGAAATCCTACGAGCAGTACTTC. Its protein product is CASSVRGQGKSYEQYF.

This clonotype was recorded a few times. The chain combines TRBV14 with TRBJ1-1; no definite D call. Germline CDR1 SGHDN, CDR2 FVKESK. Trimming left V 2 bases short and J 0 bases short, with 10 bases between. The CDR3 extends over 15 amino acids. The CDR3 reads CASSQIKVMNTEAFF. The CDR3 DNA is TGTGCCAGCAGCCAAATCAAGGTAATGAACACTGAAGCTTTCTTT.

This clonotype was detected a few times. The chain recombines TRBV20-1 with TRBJ2-7; D is undetermined. V was shortened by 2 bases and J by 7 bases, with 9 bases between the two germline ends. CDR1 is DFQATT, CDR2 SNEGSKA, per germline (reference sequence). This CDR3 has 11 residues. CDR3 amino acids: CSARTPEEQYF. Written as DNA, the CDR3 is TGCAGTGCTAGAACTCCGGAGGAGCAGTACTTC.

Ten or more counts support this clonotype. J is TRBJ2-6 and V is TRBV2; 7 bases are shared with TRBD1. There are 16 residues in the CDR3. With V trimmed by 8 bases and J by 0 bases, 7 bases remained unmatched. Germline V gene data show CDR1 as SNHLY and CDR2 as FYNNEI. Written as DNA, the CDR3 is TGTGCCAGCTCCCCGGGACAGAACTCTGGGGCCAACGTCCTGACTTTC. Translating gives CASSPGQNSGANVLTF.

This clonotype was observed a handful of times. The chain carries TRBV27 and TRBJ1-2; no clear D gene. Deletions cut 11 bases from V and 0 bases from J, with 16 bases between. The germline CDR1 and CDR2 sequences are MNHEY and SMNVEV (reference sequence). The CDR3 is 14 residues long. DNA for the CDR3: TGTGCCGGCCTTCGCCCTCAAGCTAACTATGGCTACACCTTC. It specifies CAGLRPQANYGYTF.

This clonotype has ten or more counts. The chain uses TRBV29-1 and TRBJ2-3; TRBD1 aligns across 7 bases. This CDR3 comprises 14 residues. CDR1 and CDR2 from the germline V gene are SQVTM and ANQGSEA. Losses at the gene ends were 5 bases for V and 1 base for J; bases not matched to a gene: 6. The DNA of the CDR3 is TGCAGCGTTTTGGGACAGCACCGCACAGATACGCAGTATTTT. It is translated as CSVLGQHRTDTQYF.

The chain joins TRBV5-6 to TRBJ2-1, with 9 bases fitting TRBD2. Germline assignment: CDR1 SGHDT and CDR2 YYEEEE. J lost 0 bases, V lost 4 bases, and 5 bases had no gene match. The CDR3 is made up of 16 amino acids. Here the CDR3 DNA reads TGTGCCAGCAGCCCCGATAGCGGGAGCTCCTACAATGAGCAGTTCTTC. It encodes CASSPDSGSSYNEQFF.

This clonotype was detected a few times. The chain uses TRBV12-3 or TRBV12-4 and TRBJ1-6; tentatively, D is TRBD1 (6 bases). Trimming pared 3 bases from V and 10 bases from J, leaving 13 bases between. The CDR3 has 14 residues. This CDR3 reads CASSFRQGQSPLHF. CDR3 DNA sequence: TGTGCCAGCAGTTTCAGGCAGGGACAATCACCCCTCCACTTT.

The chain recombines TRBV30 with TRBJ2-2; unclear D gene. Per germline, CDR1 GTSNPN and CDR2 SVGIG (reference sequence). The CDR3 runs 13 residues. The V end lost 4 bases, the J end lost 0 bases, and 6 bases lay between the germline ends. This CDR3 is CAWKHTNTGELFF. CDR3 DNA: TGTGCCTGGAAGCATACGAACACCGGGGAGCTGTTTTTT.

This clonotype was recorded a few times. The chain links TRBV20-1 to TRBJ2-5; a possible D gene is TRBD2 (6 bases). With 6 bases removed from V and 2 bases from J, the gap between germline ends came to 16 bases. Germline V gene lookup returns CDR1 DFQATT and CDR2 SNEGSKA (reference sequence). This CDR3 has 14 residues. For the CDR3, the DNA is TGCAGTGCCACGACTAGTTTGGGTCAAGAGACCCAGTACTTC. This sequence encodes CSATTSLGQETQYF.

The V call is TRBV6-1, the J call TRBJ2-3; perhaps TRBD2 as D (6 bases). Germline-derived CDR1 and CDR2 are MNHNS and SASEGT. Trimming stripped 6 bases from V and 6 bases from J, with 16 bases between. The CDR3 contains 14 residues. The CDR3 here is CASRRDWSGDTQYF. The CDR3 nucleotides read TGTGCCAGCAGGCGGGACTGGAGCGGGGATACGCAGTATTTT.

The CDR3 loop reads CASGPSYPRFF. In nucleotides, the CDR3 is TGTGCCAGCGGTCCGAGCTACCCGCGGTTCTTC. V usage is TRBV9 and J usage is TRBJ2-1, with D unclear. V was shortened by 7 bases and J by 15 bases, with 17 bases between the two germline ends. Germline V gene data show CDR1 as SGDLS and CDR2 as YYNGEE. There are 11 residues in the CDR3.

The V call is TRBV6-6, the J call TRBJ2-3, with unresolved D. V was clipped by 0 bases and J by 4 bases, with 5 bases between them. Germline values: CDR1 MNHNY, CDR2 SVGAGI (reference sequence). The CDR3 runs 13 residues. This CDR3 reads CASSYSAPDTQYF. In DNA, the CDR3 is TGTGCCAGCAGTTACTCAGCACCAGATACGCAGTATTTT.

This clonotype was recorded at least ten times. This chain uses TRBV5-5 with TRBJ2-4; D is possibly TRBD1 (6 bases). Germline V gene sequence: CDR1 SGHKS, CDR2 YYEKEE (reference sequence). The CDR3 contains 15 residues. Trimming pared 4 bases from V and 2 bases from J, leaving 13 bases between. The CDR3 nucleotides read TGTGCCAGCAGCGTAGGGGGAAGGACCAAAAACATTCAGTACTTC. This codes for CASSVGGRTKNIQYF.

This clonotype was seen only a few times. The chain is built from TRBV20-1 and TRBJ2-7; D is undetermined. The CDR3 totals 14 residues. In germline, CDR1 is DFQATT, CDR2 SNEGSKA (reference sequence). Trimming shortened V by 1 base and J by 4 bases, and 14 bases separated the two germline ends. CDR3 sequence: CSARAQRFPYEQYF. The CDR3 nucleotides read TGCAGTGCTAGAGCGCAACGGTTCCCTTACGAGCAGTACTTC.

The V and J genes are TRBV6-1 and TRBJ2-2; 7 bases fit TRBD1. The junction had 8 bases not matched to a gene; V was cut back by 3 bases and J by 4 bases. Germline assignment: CDR1 MNHNS and CDR2 SASEGT. The CDR3 totals 16 residues. The CDR3 region is CASSDRTGYGTGELFF. The CDR3 bases are TGTGCCAGCAGTGACCGGACAGGTTACGGCACCGGGGAGCTGTTTTTT.

The chain employs TRBV7-2 and TRBJ2-7; D call uncertain. The CDR3 runs 14 residues. Trimming shortened V by 5 bases and J by 3 bases, and 14 bases separated the two germline ends. The germline gives CDR1 SGHTA, CDR2 FQGNSA. CDR3 bases: TGTGCCAGCAGCCCCGGATTTACCAGCTACGAGCAGTACTTC. This translates into CASSPGFTSYEQYF.

This clonotype was recorded at least ten times. J is TRBJ2-1 and V is TRBV10-3, with TRBD1 as a possible D gene (5 bases). V lost 6 bases and J lost 6, with 12 bases in between. Germline V lookup: CDR1 ENHRY, CDR2 SYGVKD. The CDR3 covers 13 residues. As DNA, the CDR3 is TGTGCCATCAGCTCAGGGTTCAGCAATGAGCAGTTCTTC. It translates to CAISSGFSNEQFF.